This T cell receptor beta chain was identified in a study of shared clonotypes between healthy human individuals. Study context: A donor's plate count was three for CD4 naive and three for CD4 memory; CD8 naive had two and CD8 memory one. Study-wide results and caveats: Compared with memory subsets, naive subsets generally had larger estimated richness. Rarefaction indicated that sorted-subset sequencing remained incomplete although depth was large.

Assay used: immunoSEQ multiplex PCR; TCRdb lists only in-frame clones, some missing. The repertoire holds millions of clones, with 85% to 95% as singletons. The germline V gene has CDR1 SNHLY and CDR2 FYNNEI. V lost 8 bases and J lost 4, with 11 bases in between. This CDR3 is 12 amino acids long. Remarks on this clone: Its antigen is currently unknown.

The donors, healthy adults who were HIV-negative, had experienced no recent acute infections or vaccinations. This chain connects TRBV2 to TRBJ2-5; a weak D match, TRBD1 (5 bases). Input material: naive CD4+ T cells sorted from blood. Subset given: CD45RA+ positively selected. This sequence was found in a man aged 18-30 years in good health. The CDR3 DNA sequence: TGTGCCAGCTGCCAGGGAAGAGAGACCCAGTACTTC. It yields the protein CASCQGRETQYF.